A selection of T cell receptor beta chains follows, all from one sample in a study of blood T cell repertoires in COVID-19. TCRdb's copy holds only in-frame clones and misses some; the assay was immunoSEQ multiplex PCR. The sample holds a few hundred thousand clones, 85% seen once. Sequenced sample: PBMCs or T cells enriched from blood (not recorded which). These receptors all come from a woman between 50 and 59 years old who had recovered from COVID-19. Both conserved end residues are part of each CDR3. Each record gives: D gene, V gene, clone size, J gene, CDR3 protein, CDR3 DNA. A D gene is named only where the DNA matches it firmly. Clone size is shown for a subset of rows, as once, few, many or a class of expanded clone.

NA,TRBV9,NA,TRBJ1-2,CASSVGVGGSSNYGYTF,TGTGCCAGCAGCGTAGGGGTTGGGGGCTCCTCTAACTATGGCTACACCTTC
TRBD2,TRBV13,NA,TRBJ2-1,CASSLVPAGGNNEQFF,TGTGCCAGCAGCTTAGTTCCGGCGGGGGGGAACAATGAGCAGTTCTTC
NA,TRBV7-3,NA,TRBJ2-7,CASSSDAGAEQYF,TGTGCCAGCAGCTCAGACGCAGGGGCCGAGCAGTACTTC
NA,TRBV11-2,NA,TRBJ1-2,CASSRDSQYYGYTF,TGTGCCAGCAGCCGGGACTCCCAGTACTATGGCTACACCTTC
NA,TRBV3-1/TRBV3-2,NA,TRBJ2-1,CASSQVPPEVWGNEQFF,TGTGCCAGCAGCCAAGTCCCCCCGGAGGTATGGGGCAATGAGCAGTTCTTC
NA,TRBV25-1,NA,TRBJ1-4,CASSEFGLGKNGGEKLFF,TGTGCCAGCAGTGAATTCGGACTTGGGAAAAATGGTGGGGAAAAACTGTTTTTT
TRBD1,TRBV3-1/TRBV3-2,NA,TRBJ1-6,CASSQRTGDQSPLHF,TGTGCCAGCAGCCAAAGGACAGGGGATCAATCACCCCTCCACTTT
TRBD1,TRBV7-2,NA,TRBJ2-5,CASSLRDRVGETQYF,TGTGCCAGCAGCTTACGGGACAGGGTAGGAGAGACCCAGTACTTC
TRBD1,TRBV27,once,TRBJ1-2,CASSLETGVGYTF,TGTGCCAGCAGTTTGGAGACAGGGGTCGGCTACACCTTC
NA,TRBV10-3,NA,TRBJ2-7,CAISRTSPGYEQYF,TGTGCCATCAGCCGAACCAGCCCAGGTTACGAGCAGTACTTC
NA,TRBV27,NA,TRBJ1-6,CASSNGGSPLHF,TGTGCCAGCAGTAACGGGGGTTCACCCCTCCACTTT
TRBD1,TRBV5-1,NA,TRBJ1-2,CASSLDRNYGYTF,TGCGCCAGCAGCCTGGACAGGAACTATGGCTACACCTTC
NA,TRBV28,NA,TRBJ2-3,CASSPRVGGAFTDTQYF,TGTGCCAGCAGCCCACGGGTGGGGGGGGCTTTCACAGATACGCAGTATTTT
TRBD1,TRBV5-1,NA,TRBJ2-1,CASSLGTGAYNEQFF,TGCGCCAGCAGCTTGGGGACAGGGGCCTACAATGAGCAGTTCTTC
TRBD2,TRBV2,few,TRBJ2-3,CASSEALTSGKHTDTQYF,TGTGCCAGCAGTGAAGCGCTAACTAGCGGGAAACACACAGATACGCAGTATTTT
NA,TRBV10-3,NA,TRBJ1-2,CAINGQNANYGYTF,TGTGCCATCAATGGACAGAATGCTAACTATGGCTACACCTTC
NA,TRBV7-9,once,TRBJ1-3,CASSVHRTGPGNTIYF,TGTGCCAGCAGTGTACACCGAACAGGGCCTGGAAACACCATATATTTT
NA,TRBV28,once,TRBJ1-5,CASARGGSHF,TGTGCCAGCGCCCGGGGGGGTTCGCATTTT
NA,TRBV15,NA,TRBJ2-1,CATRAIRAGSYNEQFF,TGTGCCACCAGAGCCATCAGGGCAGGGTCCTACAATGAGCAGTTCTTC
NA,TRBV5-4,NA,TRBJ2-7,CASSYGTAIYEQYF,TGTGCCAGCAGCTATGGGACTGCTATATACGAGCAGTACTTC
NA,TRBV2,NA,TRBJ2-4,CASRGTWKNIQYF,TGTGCCAGCAGGGGGACTTGGAAAAACATTCAGTACTTC
NA,TRBV7-8,NA,TRBJ2-1,CASSLVLALNEQFF,TGTGCCAGCAGCTTAGTTTTAGCTCTGAATGAGCAGTTCTTC
NA,TRBV12-2,NA,TRBJ2-3,CASVGGALGDTQYF,TGTGCAAGTGTCGGGGGGGCCCTTGGGGATACGCAGTATTTT
NA,TRBV9,many,TRBJ1-1,CASSLALNTEAFF,TGTGCCAGCAGCCTTGCGCTGAACACTGAAGCTTTCTTT
NA,TRBV9,NA,TRBJ1-2,CASSVGRGGYTF,TGTGCCAGCAGCGTAGGACGGGGTGGCTACACCTTC
NA,TRBV7-3,once,TRBJ2-3,CASSSRETDTQYF,TGTGCCAGCAGCTCGCGGGAAACAGATACGCAGTATTTT
TRBD1,TRBV28,once,TRBJ1-4,CACTGTGTEKLFF,TGTGCCTGTACCGGGACAGGTACTGAAAAACTGTTTTTT
NA,TRBV18,NA,TRBJ1-5,CASSPSGGYQPQHF,TGTGCCAGCTCCCCCTCCGGAGGGTACCAGCCCCAGCATTTT
NA,TRBV2,NA,TRBJ2-7,CASTLDPYEQYF,TGTGCCAGCACTTTAGATCCCTACGAGCAGTACTTC
NA,TRBV30,NA,TRBJ2-1,CAWSASARPRGYNEQFF,TGTGCCTGGAGTGCCTCCGCGCGGCCCAGAGGTTACAATGAGCAGTTCTTC
NA,TRBV19,NA,TRBJ1-4,CASSDRTTRLLEKLFF,TGTGCCAGTAGCGACAGGACAACCCGTCTGCTTGAAAAACTGTTTTTT
NA,TRBV19,NA,TRBJ1-5,CASMRQYSNQPQHF,TGTGCCAGTATGAGGCAATATAGCAATCAGCCCCAGCATTTT
TRBD1,TRBV2,NA,TRBJ1-5,CASRDRGQGQPQHF,TGTGCCAGCAGGGACAGGGGGCAGGGGCAGCCCCAGCATTTT
TRBD1,TRBV25-1,NA,TRBJ2-1,CASLAAGQGANKQFF,TGTGCCAGCCTCGCCGCAGGACAGGGGGCTAATAAGCAGTTCTTC
NA,TRBV21-1,NA,TRBJ2-1,CASSKEVGTGGSYNEQFF,TGTGCCAGCAGCAAAGAAGTCGGGACAGGGGGCTCCTACAATGAGCAGTTCTTC
NA,TRBV7-2,few,TRBJ2-7,CASSSNPRGYEQYF,TGTGCCAGCAGCTCGAATCCCAGGGGCTACGAGCAGTACTTC
TRBD1,TRBV6-5,NA,TRBJ1-1,CASSYLGQGDTEAFF,TGTGCCAGCAGTTACCTCGGACAGGGGGACACTGAAGCTTTCTTT
NA,TRBV5-8,NA,TRBJ2-1,CASSLGGGLAARNEQFF,TGTGCCAGCAGTTTAGGAGGGGGGCTAGCGGCCCGCAATGAGCAGTTCTTC
NA,TRBV3-1/TRBV3-2,once,TRBJ2-2,CASSGDTGELFF,TGTGCCAGCTCCGGTGATACCGGGGAGCTGTTTTTT
NA,TRBV19,NA,TRBJ1-2,CASSGGASNYGYTF,TGTGCCAGTAGTGGAGGGGCTAGTAACTATGGCTACACCTTC
NA,TRBV5-1,NA,TRBJ2-7,CASSYEPQSYEQYF,TGCGCCAGCAGCTATGAGCCTCAATCGTACGAGCAGTACTTC
NA,TRBV18,NA,TRBJ2-2,CASSPSVNGELFF,TGTGCCAGCTCACCCTCGGTGAACGGGGAGCTGTTTTTT
TRBD1,TRBV20-1,NA,TRBJ2-7,CSASTGVKIIYEQYF,TGCAGTGCGAGTACAGGGGTTAAGATTATCTACGAGCAGTACTTC
TRBD2,TRBV10-3,NA,TRBJ2-3,CAISDQVAGGGDTQYF,TGTGCCATCAGTGATCAAGTTGCGGGAGGGGGAGATACGCAGTATTTT
NA,TRBV7-9,NA,TRBJ2-5,CASSLTGSQETQYF,TGTGCCAGCAGCCTAACAGGTAGTCAAGAGACCCAGTACTTC
NA,TRBV7-3,NA,TRBJ1-1,CASSAQSTGAGEAFF,TGTGCCAGCAGCGCCCAATCGACAGGAGCCGGGGAAGCTTTCTTT
NA,TRBV3-1/TRBV3-2,NA,TRBJ2-7,CASMDSGGLNEQYF,TGTGCCAGCATGGATTCCGGGGGGCTCAACGAGCAGTACTTC
NA,TRBV3-1/TRBV3-2,NA,TRBJ1-1,CASKVKEATEAFF,TGTGCCAGCAAAGTGAAGGAGGCCACTGAAGCTTTCTTT
NA,TRBV3-1/TRBV3-2,many,TRBJ2-7,CASSQGPGPNSYEQYF,TGTGCCAGCAGCCAAGGGCCTGGGCCAAACTCCTACGAGCAGTACTTC